This T cell receptor (beta chain) was captured in a study of identifying expanded T cells in peripheral blood. This clone was detected only once. Its target is unknown. Using immunoSEQ multiplex PCR, the repertoire was profiled, and TCRdb retains in-frame clones only, with some absent. The table has 45,000 to 60,000 clones, around 86% seen once. From germline, CDR1 is LGHNT and CDR2 FRNRAP. Trimming cost V 4 bases and J 2 bases, with 4 bases left between them. The CDR3 is 12 amino acids. During the collection period, no donor immune events like infections were recorded. Points from the study as a whole: Differentially abundant clones: about 1.1 between replicates, 16.4 at around 14 days, roughly 18 at four. Variance in clone template counts between roughly two-week samples significantly increased with total template count across all healthy donors.

The clonotype was recovered from a person between 18 and 75 years old in good health. The V call is TRBV12-5, the J call TRBJ2-3; D unresolved. The sequenced sample was blood. The CDR3 loop is CASGYYTDTQYF. CDR3 nucleotide sequence: TGTGCTAGTGGTTACTACACAGATACGCAGTATTTT.